This entry features one TCR beta chain sequence. The target antigen is unknown. The data are from a study of cytomegalovirus exposure and HLA in healthy donors. Findings of the study overall: When a later analysis compared HLA-associated TCR beta chains with equally common others, the HLA-associated chains turned out to be more clonally expanded and to have lower generation probabilities. Differences between HLA loci emerged in a later analysis of TCR association rates, with DRB1 most and HLA-C fewest. TCR beta chain V- and J-gene trimming was linked, in a later analysis, to a missense variant in DCLRE1C.

The PCR made use of 60 Vbeta and 13 Jbeta primers. Repertoires were generated with immunoSEQ multiplex PCR, while TCRdb's copy carries only in-frame clones and drops some. The sample lists about 130,000 clones; 76% were seen once. This clonotype was obtained from a man between 40 and 49 years old in good health and CMV-seronegative. The sample was PBMCs.

This chain's CDR3 is CASSLVPTSGSIYEQYF. CDR3 DNA: TGCGCCAGCAGCTTGGTTCCGACTAGCGGGAGTATCTACGAGCAGTACTTC. This chain uses TRBV5-1 with TRBJ2-7, with 12 bases lining up with TRBD2. Losses at the gene ends were 0 bases for V and 3 bases for J; bases not matched to a gene: 7. This CDR3 has 17 amino acids. Germline CDR1 SGHRS, CDR2 YFSETQ.